Presented here are 16 T cell receptor beta chains from one specimen sequenced in a study of blood T cell repertoires in COVID-19 (dated by TCRdb to between 2020 and 2021). Libraries were made using the immunoSEQ multiplex PCR assay. Entries here come from immuneACCESS through TCRdb and include only in-frame sequences with V and J called. Some clones fail to appear in such tables; in the studies checked, an unresolved V gene covers under half of the shortfall, and the cause of the remainder is unknown. This sample comprises around 270,000 clones, about 87% of them detected only once. The ten largest clones take up roughly 4% of the sample. Sequenced: peripheral blood. The receptors stem from a man aged 55 to 70 who had recovered from COVID-19.

This sequence joins TRBV6-1 and TRBJ1-2; D remains unclear. The CDR3 contains 12 residues. Germline CDR1 is MNHNS and CDR2 is SASEGT. The V end lost 0 bases, the J end lost 8 bases, and 7 bases lay between the germline ends. CDR3 residues: CASSEAPYGYTF. CDR3 bases: TGTGCCAGCAGTGAAGCCCCCTACGGCTACACCTTC.

CDR3 nucleotides: TGTGCCAGTGCTCCCCGGGGATGGACAGCTAGCGGGGGCACCTACAATGAGCAGTTCTTC. Its protein product is CASAPRGWTASGGTYNEQFF. The V and J genes are TRBV19 and TRBJ2-1; 10 bases fit TRBD2. The V segment lost 8 bases and the J segment 2 bases; nucleotides outside the gene matches: 21. Per germline, CDR1 LNHDA and CDR2 SQIVND (reference sequence). The CDR3 runs to 20 residues.

The rearrangement uses TRBV28 and TRBJ2-5; 12 positions agree with TRBD2. CDR3 size: 16 residues. Looked up from germline, CDR1 is MDHEN and CDR2 is SYDVKM. The J segment lost 5 bases and the V segment lost 4 bases, leaving 8 bases of the junction unmatched. The CDR3 nucleotides are TGTGCCAGCAGTTCACTAGCGGGGGGTTTGTCGGAGACCCAGTACTTC. Translating gives CASSSLAGGLSETQYF.

The chain has TRBV29-1 and TRBJ1-1; D may be TRBD1 (6 bases). The CDR3 extends over 13 amino acids. From germline, CDR1 is SQVTM and CDR2 ANQGSEA. Trimming shortened V by 4 bases and J by 0 bases, and 9 bases separated the two germline ends. CDR3 loop: CSVANRVNTEAFF. CDR3 DNA sequence: TGCAGCGTTGCTAACAGGGTGAACACTGAAGCTTTCTTT.

The rearrangement links TRBV2 to TRBJ2-1, with D tentatively TRBD1 (5 bases). The CDR3 contains 14 residues. The germline CDR1 and CDR2 sequences are SNHLY and FYNNEI. V lost 6 bases and J lost 9, with 18 bases in between. The CDR3 DNA reads as TGTGCCAGCAGAGGGGCACCTACCCTCCCTGAGCAGTTCTTC. This sequence encodes CASRGAPTLPEQFF.

The V call is TRBV5-5, the J call TRBJ2-5; the match to TRBD2 covers 8 bases. Germline CDR1 is SGHKS and CDR2 is YYEKEE (reference sequence). Trimming at V came to 4 bases and at J to 1 base, leaving 3 bases not matched to a gene. There are 14 residues in the CDR3. The CDR3 region is CASSVLAVQETQYF. CDR3 nucleotides: TGTGCCAGCAGCGTACTAGCGGTCCAAGAGACCCAGTACTTC.

The chain's CDR3 is CASSSFLGGYSNQPQHF. The CDR3, as DNA: TGTGCCAGCAGCTCCTTTCTCGGGGGATATAGCAATCAGCCCCAGCATTTT. The chain has TRBV7-8 and TRBJ1-5; the D gene is possibly TRBD1 (5 bases). This CDR3 contains 17 residues. V lost 4 bases to trimming and J lost 0 bases, with 16 bases between them. CDR1 SGHVS and CDR2 FQNEAQ come from the germline V gene.

This chain joins TRBV27 and TRBJ1-6, with 12 bases aligning to TRBD1. The CDR3 sequence is 18 residues long. CDR1 is MNHEY and CDR2 is SMNVEV in the germline V gene (reference sequence). The V segment lost 1 base and the J segment 6 bases; nucleotides outside the gene matches: 7. The CDR3 here is CASSLYSRDRGPNSPLHF. DNA for the CDR3: TGTGCCAGCAGTTTATATAGCCGGGACAGGGGGCCTAATTCACCCCTCCACTTT.

This clone was observed a single time. The rearrangement joins TRBV5-6 to TRBJ1-3, with a possible D match to TRBD1 (6 bases). Germline CDR1 SGHDT, CDR2 YYEEEE. The V end was cut by 5 bases, the J end by 7 bases, with 19 bases between. CDR3 size: 15 residues. CDR3 sequence: CASSLPAGAGNTIYF. The DNA for the CDR3 is TGTGCCAGCAGTTTGCCAGCGGGGGCAGGGAACACCATATATTTT.

The chain uses TRBV19 and TRBJ2-3; 12 bases are shared with TRBD2. CDR1 LNHDA and CDR2 SQIVND come from the germline V gene (reference sequence). The CDR3 sequence is 16 residues long. V dropped 5 bases and J dropped 11; count of bases not matched to a gene: 14. The CDR3 DNA reads as TGTGCCAGTAGTTCTCGACTAGCGGGGGCTCCCGAGGGGCAGTATTTT. It translates to CASSSRLAGAPEGQYF.

Here the CDR3 reads CASSETPGVSNYGYTF. The CDR3 DNA reads as TGTGCCAGCAGCGAAACCCCCGGGGTCAGTAACTATGGCTACACCTTC. The chain links TRBV4-2 to TRBJ1-2; D not resolved. In germline, CDR1 is LGHNA, CDR2 YNFKEQ. Trimming cost V 5 bases and J 1 base, with 17 bases left between them. The CDR3 loop spans 16 amino acids.

The chain has TRBV6-4 and TRBJ2-1; perhaps TRBD2 as D (6 bases). CDR3 length equals 14 residues. Deletions cut 2 bases from V and 3 bases from J, with 8 bases between. Looked up from germline, CDR1 is MRHNA and CDR2 is SNTAGT. The CDR3 is CASSDGTRYNEQFF. CDR3 nucleotides: TGTGCCAGCAGTGACGGGACTCGCTACAATGAGCAGTTCTTC.

As regards this clone: One end of the junction is discordant with germline, which a read error may explain. The V and J genes are TRBV15 and TRBJ1-1, with 8 positions matching TRBD1. This CDR3 contains 13 residues. Germline values: CDR1 LNHNV, CDR2 YYDKDF (reference sequence). As DNA, the CDR3 is TGTGCCACCAGCAGTCAGGGGGCATATGAAACTTTCTTT. Translation gives CATSSQGAYETFF.

The chain has TRBV5-1 and TRBJ2-7; maybe TRBD1 (5 bases). V shed 1 base and J shed 6 bases, with 17 bases lying between them. Germline V gives CDR1 SGHRS, CDR2 YFSETQ. The CDR3 length is 15 residues. The CDR3 nucleotides read TGCGCCAGCAGCTTGACCCGAAGCAGGGAAAGCGAGCAGTACTTC. Encoded protein: CASSLTRSRESEQYF.

The chain uses TRBV10-3 and TRBJ1-1, with D possibly matching TRBD1 (6 bases). Per the germline V gene, CDR1 is ENHRY and CDR2 is SYGVKD. The CDR3 totals 14 residues. V was clipped by 4 bases and J by 7 bases, with 16 bases between them. CDR3: CAISGSGGAGEAFF. For the CDR3, the DNA is TGTGCCATCAGTGGGTCTGGGGGGGCCGGTGAAGCTTTCTTT.

V is TRBV18 and J is TRBJ2-1; D is unresolved. The CDR3 is made up of 13 amino acids. V was clipped by 2 bases and J by 5 bases, with 7 bases between them. Germline assignment: CDR1 KGHSH and CDR2 LQKENI. CDR3 in DNA: TGTGCCAGCTCACCATCCCCAGACAATGAGCAGTTCTTC. As protein: CASSPSPDNEQFF.